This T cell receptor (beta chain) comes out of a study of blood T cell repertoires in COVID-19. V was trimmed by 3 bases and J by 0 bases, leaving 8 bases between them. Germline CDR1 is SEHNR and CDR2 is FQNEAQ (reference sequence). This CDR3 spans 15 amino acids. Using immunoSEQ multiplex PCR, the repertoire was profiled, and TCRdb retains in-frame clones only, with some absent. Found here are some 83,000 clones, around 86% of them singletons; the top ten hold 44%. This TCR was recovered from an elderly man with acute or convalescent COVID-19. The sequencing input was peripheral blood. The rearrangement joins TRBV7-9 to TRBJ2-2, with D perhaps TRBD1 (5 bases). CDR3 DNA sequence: TGTGCCAGCAGCTTGACAGCCGCGAACACCGGGGAGCTGTTTTTT. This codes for CASSLTAANTGELFF.